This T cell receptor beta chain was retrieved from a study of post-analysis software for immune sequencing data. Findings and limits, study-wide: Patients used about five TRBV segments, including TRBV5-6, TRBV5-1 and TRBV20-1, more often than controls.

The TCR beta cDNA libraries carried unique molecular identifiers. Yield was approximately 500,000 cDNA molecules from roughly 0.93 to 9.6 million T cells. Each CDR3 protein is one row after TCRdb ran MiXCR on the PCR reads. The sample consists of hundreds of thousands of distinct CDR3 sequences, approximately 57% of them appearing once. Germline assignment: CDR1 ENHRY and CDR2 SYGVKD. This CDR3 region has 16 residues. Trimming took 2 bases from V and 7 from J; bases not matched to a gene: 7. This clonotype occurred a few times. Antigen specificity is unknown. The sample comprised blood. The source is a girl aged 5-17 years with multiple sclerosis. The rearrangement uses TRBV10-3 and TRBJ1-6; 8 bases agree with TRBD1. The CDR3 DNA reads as TGTGCCATCAGTGAGCCTCAGGGGGCGCGAAATTCACCCCTCCACTTT. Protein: CAISEPQGARNSPLHF.